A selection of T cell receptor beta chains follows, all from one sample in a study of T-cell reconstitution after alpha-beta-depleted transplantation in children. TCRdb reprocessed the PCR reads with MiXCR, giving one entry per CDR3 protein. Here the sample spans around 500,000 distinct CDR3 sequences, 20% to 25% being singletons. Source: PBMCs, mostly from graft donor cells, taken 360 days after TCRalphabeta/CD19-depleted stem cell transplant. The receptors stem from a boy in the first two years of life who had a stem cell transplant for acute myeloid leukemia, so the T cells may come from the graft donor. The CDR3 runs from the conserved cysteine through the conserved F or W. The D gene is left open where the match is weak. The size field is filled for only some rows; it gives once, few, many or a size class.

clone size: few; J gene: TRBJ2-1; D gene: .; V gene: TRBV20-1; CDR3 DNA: TGCAGTGCTAGAGGGTTCGAGGGGAAAAGGAGCTCCTACAATGAGCAGTTCTTC; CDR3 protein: CSARGFEGKRSSYNEQFF
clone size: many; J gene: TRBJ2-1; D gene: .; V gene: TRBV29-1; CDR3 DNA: TGCAGCGTTGAATCGCTAGTTCTTCCCCATGAGCAGTTCTTC; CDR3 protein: CSVESLVLPHEQFF
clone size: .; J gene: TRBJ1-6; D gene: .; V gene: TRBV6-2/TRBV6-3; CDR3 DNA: TGTGCCAGCAGTTACTTTCGGGGTCCGGGGAGTTCACCCCTCCACTTT; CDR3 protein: CASSYFRGPGSSPLHF
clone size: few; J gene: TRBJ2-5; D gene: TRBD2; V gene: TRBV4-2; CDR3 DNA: TGTGCCAGCAGCCATTTAGCGGGGGCGTCAGAGACCCAGTACTTC; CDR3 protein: CASSHLAGASETQYF
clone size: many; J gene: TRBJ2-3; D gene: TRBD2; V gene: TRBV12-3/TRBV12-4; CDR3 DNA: TGTGCCAGCAGTGGAAGACTAGCGGGGGACGGAGATACGCAGTATTTT; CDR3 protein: CASSGRLAGDGDTQYF
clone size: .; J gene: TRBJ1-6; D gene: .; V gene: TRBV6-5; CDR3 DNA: TGTGCCAGCAGTTACTCGGAGGGGGGAGGGTCACCCCTCCACTTT; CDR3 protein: CASSYSEGGGSPLHF
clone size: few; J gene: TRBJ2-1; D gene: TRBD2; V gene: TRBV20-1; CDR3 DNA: TGCAGTGCTGCGATAGCGGGGGGAATACCTTCCTACAATGAGCAGTTCTTC; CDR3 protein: CSAAIAGGIPSYNEQFF
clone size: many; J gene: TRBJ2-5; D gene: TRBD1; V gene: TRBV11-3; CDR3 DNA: TGTGCCAGCAGTCCCTGGGACAGCCACCAAGAGACCCAGTACTTC; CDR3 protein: CASSPWDSHQETQYF
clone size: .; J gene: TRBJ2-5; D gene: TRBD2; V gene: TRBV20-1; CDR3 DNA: TGCAGTGCTAGAGGGGCTAGCGGGGCCATGGGAGAGACCCAGTACTTC; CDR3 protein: CSARGASGAMGETQYF
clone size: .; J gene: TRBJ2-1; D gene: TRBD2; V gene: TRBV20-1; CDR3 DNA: TGCAGTGCTAGCCCGCGCGGGGGGGTGGACGATAGTCACGATGAGCAGTTCTTC; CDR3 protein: CSASPRGGVDDSHDEQFF
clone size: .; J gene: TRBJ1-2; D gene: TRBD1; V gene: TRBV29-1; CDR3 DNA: TGCAGCGGGGGACAGGGGGGTGGCTACACCTTC; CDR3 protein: CSGGQGGGYTF
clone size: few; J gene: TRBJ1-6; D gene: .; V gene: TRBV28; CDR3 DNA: TGTGCCAGCAGCATCCGCGGCGGGGCTGGCTCACCCCTCCACTTT; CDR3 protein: CASSIRGGAGSPLHF
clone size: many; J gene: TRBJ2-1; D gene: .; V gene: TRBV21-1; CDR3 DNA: TGTGCCAGCATCTCAGGGACCTTCAATGAGCAGTTCTTC; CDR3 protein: CASISGTFNEQFF
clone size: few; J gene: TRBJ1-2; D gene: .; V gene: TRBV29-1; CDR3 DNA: TGCAGCGCCGTCCGGGTGGACTATGGCTACACCTTC; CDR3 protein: CSAVRVDYGYTF